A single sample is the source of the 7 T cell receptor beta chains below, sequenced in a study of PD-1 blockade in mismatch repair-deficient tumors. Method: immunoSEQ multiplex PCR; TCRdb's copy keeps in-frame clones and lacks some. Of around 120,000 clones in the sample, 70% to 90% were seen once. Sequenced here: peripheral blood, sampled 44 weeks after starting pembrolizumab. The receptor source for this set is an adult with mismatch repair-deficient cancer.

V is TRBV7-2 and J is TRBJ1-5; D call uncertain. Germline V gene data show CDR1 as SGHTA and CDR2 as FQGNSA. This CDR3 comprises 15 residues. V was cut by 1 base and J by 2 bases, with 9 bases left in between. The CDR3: CASSLGKSGNQPQHF. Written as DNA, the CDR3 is TGTGCCAGCAGCTTAGGGAAAAGTGGCAATCAGCCCCAGCATTTT.

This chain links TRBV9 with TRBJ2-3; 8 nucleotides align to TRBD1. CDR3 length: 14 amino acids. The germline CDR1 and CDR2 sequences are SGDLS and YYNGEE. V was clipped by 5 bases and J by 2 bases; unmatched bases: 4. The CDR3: CASRGQDFTDTQYF. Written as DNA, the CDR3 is TGTGCCAGCAGGGGACAGGATTTCACAGATACGCAGTATTTT.

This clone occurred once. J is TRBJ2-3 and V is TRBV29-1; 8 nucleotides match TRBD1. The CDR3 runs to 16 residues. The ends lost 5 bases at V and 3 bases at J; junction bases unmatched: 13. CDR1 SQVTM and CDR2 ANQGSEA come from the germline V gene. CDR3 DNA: TGCAGCGTTATCCCACCGCCGAGACAGGGGACAGATACGCAGTATTTT. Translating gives CSVIPPPRQGTDTQYF.

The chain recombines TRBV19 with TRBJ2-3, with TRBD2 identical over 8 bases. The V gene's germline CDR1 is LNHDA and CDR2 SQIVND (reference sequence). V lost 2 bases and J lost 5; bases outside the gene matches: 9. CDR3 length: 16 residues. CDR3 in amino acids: CASSILPGGPLDTQYF. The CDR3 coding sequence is TGTGCCAGTAGTATATTACCGGGAGGGCCTTTAGATACGCAGTATTTT.

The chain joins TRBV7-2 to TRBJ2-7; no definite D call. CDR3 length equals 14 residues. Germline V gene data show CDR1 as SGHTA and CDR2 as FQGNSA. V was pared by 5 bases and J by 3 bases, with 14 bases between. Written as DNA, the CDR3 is TGTGCCAGCAGCACCCACCCGTTTAGCTACGAGCAGTACTTC. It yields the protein CASSTHPFSYEQYF.

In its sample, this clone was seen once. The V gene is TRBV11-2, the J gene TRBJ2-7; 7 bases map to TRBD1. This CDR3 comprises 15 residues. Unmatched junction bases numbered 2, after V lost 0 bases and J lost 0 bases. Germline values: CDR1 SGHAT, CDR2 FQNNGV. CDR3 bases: TGTGCCAGCAGCTTAGAGACAGGGCACTCCTACGAGCAGTACTTC. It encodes CASSLETGHSYEQYF.

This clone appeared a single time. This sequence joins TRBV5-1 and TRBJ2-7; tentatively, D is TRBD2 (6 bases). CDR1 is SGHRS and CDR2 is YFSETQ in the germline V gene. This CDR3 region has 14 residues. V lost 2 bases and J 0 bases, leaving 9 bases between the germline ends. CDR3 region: CASSFGGSSYEQYF. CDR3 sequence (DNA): TGCGCCAGCAGCTTCGGAGGGAGCTCCTACGAGCAGTACTTC.